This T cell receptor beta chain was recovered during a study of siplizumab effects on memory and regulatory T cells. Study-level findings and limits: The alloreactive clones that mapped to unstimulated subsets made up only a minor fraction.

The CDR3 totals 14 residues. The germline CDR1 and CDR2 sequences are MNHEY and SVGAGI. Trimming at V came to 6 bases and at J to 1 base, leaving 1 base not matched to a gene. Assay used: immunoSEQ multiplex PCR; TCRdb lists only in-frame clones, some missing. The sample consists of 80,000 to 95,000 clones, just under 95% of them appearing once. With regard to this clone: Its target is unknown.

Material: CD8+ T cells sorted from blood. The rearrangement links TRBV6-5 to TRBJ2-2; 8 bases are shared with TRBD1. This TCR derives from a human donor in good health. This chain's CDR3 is CASRGTGNTGELFF. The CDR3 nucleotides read TGTGCCAGCAGAGGGACAGGGAACACCGGGGAGCTGTTTTTT.